Listed here are 29 T cell receptor beta chains from one sample, sequenced in a study of CD8 T cells in ankylosing spondylitis (dated by TCRdb to about 2017). These receptors have no identified antigens. Summary of the overall study and its limitations: A TCR beta motif made up of several highly homologous amino acid variants appeared to be characteristic of blood from ankylosing spondylitis patients.

Library preparation was by 5' RACE. The instrument was an Illumina HiSeq 2500. The raw public data were reprocessed by TCRdb itself: fastp quality trimming at Q25, MiXCR clonotype calling, in-frame beta chains only. Every entry covers one CDR3 protein and lists the most common genes and DNA from its rows. In all, the sample holds about 540,000 distinct CDR3 sequences, and 12% of those were seen once. 6.8% of the sample lies in the top ten. Sequenced: blood, either unsorted or a sorted T cell fraction (not recorded which). These receptors were collected from a male donor with ankylosing spondylitis.

This clonotype was seen repeatedly, ten times or more. This rearrangement joins TRBV15 to TRBJ1-4; D gene unclear. In germline, CDR1 is LNHNV, CDR2 YYDKDF (reference sequence). The V gene lost 0 bases and the J gene lost 0 bases, with 5 bases spanning the gap. The length of the CDR3 is 15 residues. The CDR3 here is CATSRDRTTNEKLFF. CDR3 in DNA: TGTGCCACCAGCAGAGACAGGACAACTAATGAAAAACTGTTTTTT.

Details on this clonotype: Since a much larger clone is just one base distant, this may be a read error. V is TRBV12-3 or TRBV12-4 and J is TRBJ2-1; a weak D match, TRBD2 (6 bases). Trimming took 2 bases from V and 3 from J, leaving 11 bases between them. This CDR3 spans 15 amino acids. The CDR3 loop reads CASSLRLVDYNEQFF. CDR3 nucleotides: TGTGCCAGCAGTTTAAGACTAGTGGACTACAATGAGCAGTTCTTC.

This clonotype has a count of ten or more. The genes are TRBV5-1 and TRBJ2-1, with 10 bases identical to TRBD1. Germline V gives CDR1 SGHRS, CDR2 YFSETQ. The CDR3 covers 16 residues. The trim removed 3 bases at V and 4 bases at J, leaving 7 bases unmatched. The CDR3 coding sequence is TGCGCCAGCAGCTGGGCCGGGACAGGGGCTTACAATGAGCAGTTCTTC. Amino acid sequence: CASSWAGTGAYNEQFF.

This clonotype was observed a few times. CDR3 in amino acids: CASSQRVTAGTDTQYF. The CDR3 DNA reads as TGTGCCAGCAGCCAGAGGGTGACAGCGGGAACAGATACGCAGTATTTT. V usage is TRBV4-2 and J usage is TRBJ2-3; TRBD2 aligns across 7 bases. V gave up 3 bases and J gave up 3 bases; unmatched junction bases: 9. Germline V gene lookup returns CDR1 LGHNA and CDR2 YNFKEQ. The CDR3 is 16 amino acids.

This clonotype was seen only a few times. The chain carries TRBV3-1 and TRBJ1-2; D remains ambiguous. The germline V gene encodes CDR1 LGHDT and CDR2 YNNKEL (reference sequence). Trimming left V 5 bases short and J 4 bases short, with 14 bases between. CDR3 size: 14 residues. The CDR3 bases are TGTGCCAGCAGCTTTGCCGGGAGTATCTATGGCTACACCTTC. It specifies CASSFAGSIYGYTF.

The CDR3 reads CASSFGGSDGETQYF. In DNA form, the CDR3 reads TGCGCCAGCAGCTTTGGCGGGAGCGATGGAGAGACCCAGTACTTC. V usage is TRBV5-1 and J usage is TRBJ2-5, with 7 nucleotides matching TRBD2. The ends lost 2 bases at V and 4 bases at J; junction bases unmatched: 8. Germline V lookup: CDR1 SGHRS, CDR2 YFSETQ. CDR3 size: 15 residues. Filled out from reference TRBV5-1 and TRBJ2-5, the complete variable domain reads KAGVTQTPRYLIKTRGQQVTLSCSPISGHRSVSWYQQTPGQGLQFLFEYFSETQRNKGNFPGRFSGRQFSNSRSEMNVSTLELGDSALYLCASSFGGSDGETQYFGPGTRLLVL.

The rearrangement joins TRBV21-1 to TRBJ1-5. TRBV21-1 is a pseudogene. This CDR3 region has 16 residues. The CDR3, as DNA: TGTGCCAGCACCGTTCAAAGAACATGGCGCAATCAGCCCCAGCATTTT. It translates to CASTVQRTWRNQPQHF.

J is TRBJ2-3 and V is TRBV29-1; TRBD1 is a possible D gene (5 bases). The CDR3 is 13 amino acids. V was shortened by 8 bases and J by 1 base, with 13 bases between the two germline ends. CDR1 is SQVTM, CDR2 ANQGSEA, per germline. The CDR3 coding sequence is TGCAGCACATACAGGTTTGGCACAGATACGCAGTATTTT. This translates into CSTYRFGTDTQYF.

The rearrangement joins TRBV28 to TRBJ2-7; D remains unclear. This CDR3 has 14 amino acids. In germline, CDR1 is MDHEN, CDR2 SYDVKM. The V end lost 5 bases, the J end lost 0 bases, and 11 bases lay between the germline ends. The CDR3 bases are TGTGCCAGCAGTCCTAGTTCGAGCTCCTACGAGCAGTACGTC. Protein: CASSPSSSSYEQYV.

The chain uses TRBV20-1 and TRBJ1-3, with D tentatively TRBD1 (5 bases). V lost 1 base, J lost 3 bases, and 10 bases lay in between. The CDR3 loop spans 14 amino acids. CDR1 and CDR2 from the germline V gene are DFQATT and SNEGSKA (reference sequence). CDR3 coding DNA: TGCAGTGCTAGAGCGGGGGTCTATGGAAACACCATATATTTT. Its translation is CSARAGVYGNTIYF.

The chain is built from TRBV5-1 and TRBJ2-1, with 13 positions matching TRBD2. Germline V gene sequence: CDR1 SGHRS, CDR2 YFSETQ. This CDR3 comprises 16 residues. J was trimmed by 6 bases and V by 3 bases; bases with no gene match: 6. The CDR3 here is CASSSLAGGPGNEQFF. The CDR3 DNA reads as TGCGCCAGCAGCTCACTAGCGGGAGGGCCGGGCAATGAGCAGTTCTTC. Looking up the rest from reference TRBV5-1 and TRBJ2-1 gives the full variable domain: KAGVTQTPRYLIKTRGQQVTLSCSPISGHRSVSWYQQTPGQGLQFLFEYFSETQRNKGNFPGRFSGRQFSNSRSEMNVSTLELGDSALYLCASSSLAGGPGNEQFFGPGTRLTVL.

The chain's CDR3 is CSVGFEGLEQYF. In DNA, the CDR3 is TGCAGCGTTGGGTTTGAGGGGCTCGAGCAGTACTTC. The chain carries TRBV29-1 and TRBJ2-7, with D possibly called TRBD1 or TRBD2 (5 bases each). CDR3 length: 12 residues. Between the trimmed V and J ends, which lost 4 bases and 6 bases, there was a span of 13 bases. Germline V gene data show CDR1 as SQVTM and CDR2 as ANQGSEA.

The chain combines TRBV7-9 with TRBJ2-1, with 10 bases lining up with TRBD2. With 6 bases clipped from V and 1 base from J, the junction kept 9 bases outside the gene matches. Germline CDR1 SEHNR, CDR2 FQNEAQ (reference sequence). The CDR3 runs 17 residues. The CDR3 here is CASSWLAGEGSYNEQFF. CDR3 bases: TGTGCCAGCAGTTGGCTAGCGGGAGAGGGTTCCTACAATGAGCAGTTCTTC.

This clonotype was seen a few times. The chain links TRBV29-1 to TRBJ1-1, with D perhaps TRBD1 (5 bases). V was shortened by 6 bases and J by 5 bases, with 19 bases between the two germline ends. CDR1 is SQVTM, CDR2 ANQGSEA, per germline. The CDR3 totals 14 residues. CDR3 sequence reads: CSVAGLKIGTEAFF. CDR3 nucleotides: TGCAGCGTCGCGGGACTCAAGATAGGGACTGAAGCTTTCTTT.

The gene calls are TRBV6-1 and TRBJ2-7, with no clear D. The CDR3 runs to 14 residues. Trimming removed 5 bases at V and 1 base at J, with 12 bases between. Germline assignment: CDR1 MNHNS and CDR2 SASEGT. CDR3 sequence: CASSMGGKSYEQYV. For the CDR3, the DNA is TGTGCCAGCAGTATGGGTGGCAAGTCCTACGAGCAGTACGTC.

The chain recombines TRBV4-1 with TRBJ1-5; 7 positions match TRBD1. V shed 3 bases, J shed 2 bases, and the junction held 16 bases outside the gene matches. Per the germline V gene, CDR1 is MGHRA and CDR2 is YSYEKL. This CDR3 contains 19 residues. CDR3 sequence reads: CASSHRGYQGDRGNQPQHF. DNA for the CDR3: TGCGCCAGCAGCCATCGTGGGTACCAGGGGGATCGGGGCAATCAGCCCCAGCATTTT.

This clonotype has a handful of counts. The CDR3 DNA reads as TGTGCCAGCAGCTTCAGGGGAGACAGGGAGCAGTTCTTC. This codes for CASSFRGDREQFF. The chain combines TRBV7-2 with TRBJ2-1; tentatively, D is TRBD1 (6 bases). Germline loops: CDR1 SGHTA, CDR2 FQGNSA. V was clipped by 3 bases and J by 10 bases, with 13 bases between them. This CDR3 contains 13 residues.

This clonotype was seen more than once but under ten times. The chain employs TRBV11-2 and TRBJ2-7; tentative D call: TRBD1 (6 bases). The CDR3 has 14 amino acids. Trimming pared 1 base from V and 4 bases from J, leaving 11 bases between. Germline-derived CDR1 and CDR2 are SGHAT and FQNNGV. In nucleotides, the CDR3 is TGTGCCAGCAGCTTAGGCTACAGGGATTACGAGCAGTACTTC. It translates to CASSLGYRDYEQYF.

The J gene is TRBJ2-1, the V gene TRBV10-3, with 8 bases fitting TRBD2. With 2 bases clipped from V and 2 bases from J, the junction kept 5 bases outside the gene matches. The CDR3 sequence is 16 residues long. CDR1 is ENHRY and CDR2 is SYGVKD in the germline V gene. CDR3 nucleotides: TGTGCCATCAGTGAGCTGAGCGGGGGAACCTACAATGAGCAGTTCTTC. Protein product: CAISELSGGTYNEQFF.

The V and J genes are TRBV29-1 and TRBJ1-2; D uncertain. Deletions cut 2 bases from V and 5 bases from J, with 9 bases between. Germline V gives CDR1 SQVTM, CDR2 ANQGSEA. This CDR3 contains 12 residues. The CDR3 nucleotides are TGCAGCGTTGAAAGGCAGGTATATGGCTACACCTTC. Translation: CSVERQVYGYTF.

V usage is TRBV2 and J usage is TRBJ1-1; TRBD1 might be the D (5 bases). The germline V gene has CDR1 SNHLY and CDR2 FYNNEI. The CDR3 length is 14 residues. The V gene lost 7 bases and the J gene lost 0 bases, with 12 bases spanning the gap. This CDR3 reads CASTRQPLNTEAFF. DNA for the CDR3: TGTGCCAGCACCAGACAGCCGTTGAACACTGAAGCTTTCTTT.

V usage is TRBV6-5 and J usage is TRBJ2-7, with D possibly matching TRBD2 (5 bases). Germline V gene lookup returns CDR1 MNHEY and CDR2 SVGAGI. Trimming shortened V by 2 bases and J by 9 bases, and 20 bases separated the two germline ends. This CDR3 has 15 amino acids. For the CDR3, the DNA is TGTGCCAGCAGTTACCCGGACTGGTTTAGGAATCGGCAGTACTTC. It codes for CASSYPDWFRNRQYF.

This chain joins TRBV20-1 and TRBJ2-5; D unresolved. V was trimmed by 5 bases and J by 5 bases, leaving 12 bases between them. CDR1 DFQATT and CDR2 SNEGSKA come from the germline V gene (reference sequence). The CDR3 has 12 residues. The CDR3 coding sequence is TGCAGTGCTGGGCGCCTCGGGGAGACCCAGTACTTC. Translating gives CSAGRLGETQYF.

The chain joins TRBV5-1 to TRBJ2-1; D call uncertain. V was pared by 5 bases and J by 8 bases, with 14 bases between. The V gene's germline CDR1 is SGHRS and CDR2 YFSETQ. This CDR3 spans 13 amino acids. The CDR3 spells CASSGTLVDEQFF. For the CDR3, the DNA is TGCGCCAGCAGTGGAACCCTAGTCGATGAGCAGTTCTTC.

This clonotype showed up just a few times. The genes are TRBV6-2 or TRBV6-3 and TRBJ2-7; perhaps TRBD2 as D (5 bases). The CDR3 covers 14 residues. The germline gives CDR1 MNHEY, CDR2 SVGEGT. The V gene lost 2 bases and the J gene lost 6 bases, with 14 bases spanning the gap. CDR3 sequence (DNA): TGTGCCAGCAGTTACCCCGAAAACCGGGGCGAGCAGTACGTC. This codes for CASSYPENRGEQYV.

This clonotype was picked up a small number of times. V usage is TRBV5-6 and J usage is TRBJ2-4; tentative D call: TRBD2 (5 bases). V was cut by 4 bases and J by 0 bases, with 11 bases left in between. Looked up from germline, CDR1 is SGHDT and CDR2 is YYEEEE. CDR3 size: 15 residues. The CDR3 coding sequence is TGTGCCAGCAGCACAGACGGACTAGCCAAAAACATTCAGTACTTC. This translates into CASSTDGLAKNIQYF.

The gene calls are TRBV18 and TRBJ2-1; D ambiguous. With 3 bases removed from V and 4 bases from J, the gap between germline ends came to 19 bases. Germline-derived CDR1 and CDR2 are KGHSH and LQKENI. The CDR3 sequence is 17 residues long. CDR3 in amino acids: CASSPGINARKYNEQFF. The CDR3 coding sequence is TGTGCCAGCTCACCGGGAATAAACGCTCGTAAATACAATGAGCAGTTCTTC.

This chain links TRBV11-2 with TRBJ1-1; D perhaps matches TRBD1 (5 bases). The CDR3 runs to 16 residues. Trimming stripped 3 bases from V and 3 bases from J, with 17 bases between. Germline V lookup: CDR1 SGHAT, CDR2 FQNNGV. CDR3 sequence: CASSFPGRVSDTEAFF. The CDR3 DNA follows: TGTGCCAGCAGCTTCCCAGGGAGGGTGAGTGACACTGAAGCTTTCTTT.

V is TRBV20-1 and J is TRBJ2-7, with TRBD2 matching over 8 bases. The germline V gene encodes CDR1 DFQATT and CDR2 SNEGSKA (reference sequence). V dropped 4 bases and J dropped 6; count of bases not matched to a gene: 5. The CDR3 spans 12 residues. CDR3 DNA sequence: TGCAGTGCTACAATTAGCGGGATCGAGCAGTACTTC. Its protein product is CSATISGIEQYF.